What follows are 13 T cell receptor beta chains derived from one specimen sequenced in a study of cytomegalovirus exposure and HLA in healthy donors. This PCR relied on a set of 60 Vbeta primers and 13 Jbeta primers. Measured with immunoSEQ multiplex PCR; TCRdb has only the in-frame clones, and not every one. The profile shows tens of thousands of clones, around nine tenths of them singletons. The sample comprised PBMCs. The receptor source for this set is a man aged 30-40 years in good health and CMV-seropositive.

The chain joins TRBV5-6 to TRBJ1-4, with 7 bases lining up with TRBD1. Trimming at V came to 5 bases and at J to 6 bases, leaving 4 bases not matched to a gene. Germline V gene data show CDR1 as SGHDT and CDR2 as YYEEEE. The CDR3 runs to 13 residues. CDR3 sequence reads: CASSTGQYEKLFF. In DNA form, the CDR3 reads TGTGCCAGCAGTACGGGACAGTATGAAAAACTGTTTTTT.

V gene TRBV7-9 combines with J gene TRBJ2-7, with 9 bases aligning to TRBD1. CDR1 and CDR2 (germline): SEHNR, FQNEAQ (reference sequence). The CDR3 loop spans 16 amino acids. V lost 3 bases, J lost 2 bases, and 8 bases stayed unmatched. The CDR3 spells CASSFYRGRLPYEQYF. The DNA for the CDR3 is TGTGCCAGCAGCTTCTACAGGGGGCGTTTACCCTACGAGCAGTACTTC.

V and J are TRBV27 and TRBJ1-5, with D possibly being TRBD1 (6 bases). Germline V CDR1 and CDR2: MNHEY, SMNVEV (reference sequence). The CDR3 is 17 residues long. V gave up 6 bases and J gave up 6 bases, with 24 bases separating them. The CDR3 DNA is TGTGCCAGCAGCCGGGATGCAGGGGAACGCGGTTCTCAGCCCCAGCATTTT. It codes for CASSRDAGERGSQPQHF.

This clone was found a few times. J is TRBJ2-5 and V is TRBV5-4, with 8 nucleotides matching TRBD2. With V trimmed by 0 bases and J by 3 bases, 4 bases remained unmatched. This CDR3 contains 15 residues. CDR1 and CDR2 from the germline V gene are SGHNT and YYREEE (reference sequence). CDR3 sequence reads: CASSLGGAGEETQYF. The CDR3 bases are TGTGCCAGCAGCTTGGGGGGAGCGGGAGAAGAGACCCAGTACTTC. Full variable domain (missing parts from reference TRBV5-4 and TRBJ2-5): ETGVTQSPTHLIKTRGQQVTLRCSSQSGHNTVSWYQQALGQGPQFIFQYYREEENGRGNFPPRFSGLQFPNYSSELNVNALELDDSALYLCASSLGGAGEETQYFGPGTRLLVL.

The genes are TRBV28 and TRBJ2-7; D perhaps matches TRBD1 (6 bases). The CDR3 has 17 residues. The germline V gene encodes CDR1 MDHEN and CDR2 SYDVKM. Trimming left V 5 bases short and J 7 bases short, with 27 bases between. The CDR3 region has the DNA TGTGCCAGCAGTCCTAGATTTAGACAGGCCTGGAAGGAGGAGCAGTACTTC. Its protein product is CASSPRFRQAWKEEQYF.

The V gene is TRBV10-1, the J gene TRBJ2-7; the D gene is possibly TRBD2 (6 bases). The CDR3 has 16 residues. Per germline, CDR1 WNHNN and CDR2 SYGVQD (reference sequence). V was trimmed by 0 bases and J by 1 base, leaving 13 bases between them. The CDR3 protein is CASSESRRRGSYEQYF. CDR3 DNA sequence: TGCGCCAGCAGTGAGTCCCGGAGGAGGGGATCCTACGAGCAGTACTTC.

V and J are TRBV29-1 and TRBJ2-1, with 8 positions matching TRBD2. The germline V gene encodes CDR1 SQVTM and CDR2 ANQGSEA. The CDR3 sequence is 14 residues long. The J segment lost 1 base and the V segment lost 4 bases, leaving 3 bases of the junction unmatched. CDR3 sequence (DNA): TGCAGCGTTGCGAGCGGGGGTTCCTACAATGAGCAGTTCTTC. Translation gives CSVASGGSYNEQFF.

The V gene is TRBV5-1, the J gene TRBJ2-7, with TRBD1 matching 8 bases. The CDR3 covers 15 residues. Germline V gene data show CDR1 as SGHRS and CDR2 as YFSETQ. V gave up 3 bases and J gave up 6 bases; unmatched junction bases: 11. This CDR3 reads CASSSNPRGQVEQYF. CDR3 bases: TGCGCCAGCAGCTCGAACCCCAGGGGGCAGGTCGAGCAGTACTTC.

The V and J genes are TRBV28 and TRBJ1-2, with TRBD1 matching over 11 bases. Trimming took 7 bases from V and 8 from J; bases not matched to a gene: 9. CDR3 size: 14 residues. Looked up from germline, CDR1 is MDHEN and CDR2 is SYDVKM. The CDR3 DNA follows: TGTGCCAGCACCTGGACAGGGGGCGCGAGGGGCTACACCTTC. It translates to CASTWTGGARGYTF.

The chain recombines TRBV5-1 with TRBJ2-7; tentative D call: TRBD2 (6 bases). Germline lookup yields CDR1 SGHRS and CDR2 YFSETQ. V gave up 3 bases and J gave up 3 bases, with 16 bases separating them. CDR3 length: 15 residues. CDR3 region: CASSSNHRDFYEQYF. The CDR3, as DNA: TGCGCCAGCAGCTCCAACCACCGGGACTTCTACGAGCAGTACTTC.

The chain couples TRBV1 to TRBJ1-5; the table calls TRBD1, which could not be checked here. TRBV1 is recorded as a pseudogene. CDR3 length: 17 residues. The CDR3, as DNA: TGCAGCAGCAGCCGCAACAGTGGTGGGTATAGCAATCAGCCCCAGCATTTT. Residues: CSSSRNSGGYSNQPQHF.

This clone was recorded only once. The chain couples TRBV6-5 to TRBJ1-5; TRBD1 matches 10 bases. The CDR3 length is 14 residues. The germline V gene has CDR1 MNHEY and CDR2 SVGAGI. V lost 6 bases, J lost 10 bases, and 9 bases stayed unmatched. In DNA, the CDR3 is TGTGCCAGCAGCCCCGGGACAGGGGTCTTCCCCCAGCATTTT. Its protein is CASSPGTGVFPQHF.

The chain carries TRBV11-1 and TRBJ1-1, with 8 bases matching TRBD1. The trim removed 5 bases at V and 10 bases at J, leaving 12 bases unmatched. There are 14 residues in the CDR3. Germline CDR1 reads SGHAT; CDR2 reads FQDESV (reference sequence). CDR3 loop: CASSRRGTGDRAFF. The CDR3 nucleotides are TGTGCCAGCAGCCGACGGGGGACAGGAGACCGAGCTTTCTTT. The full variable domain, rest sourced from reference TRBV11-1 and TRBJ1-1, is EAEVAQSPRYKITEKSQAVAFWCDPISGHATLYWYRQILGQGPELLVQFQDESVVDDSQLPKDRFSAERLKGVDSTLKIQPAELGDSAMYLCASSRRGTGDRAFFGQGTRLTVV.